This TCR beta chain was profiled in a study of blood T cells in healthy people across ages. Study-wide findings and caveats: Diversity estimates drawn from one million T cells were deemed underestimates. Naive and antigen-experienced cells could not be conclusively compared, given unsorted PBMCs.

Note on this clonotype: No antigen is known for it.

Germline V CDR1 and CDR2: LGHDT, YNNKEL (reference sequence). Trimming removed 1 base at V and 1 base at J, with 24 bases between. This CDR3 region has 20 residues. The authors ran a second PCR of roughly 6 to 11 cycles using a sample-barcoded 5' primer and a J-beta primer mix. A 12-random-nucleotide template-switch adaptor tagged each cDNA molecule. TCRdb itself ran the 5' RACE reads through MiXCR, one entry per CDR3 protein. This sample has 780,000 or so distinct CDR3 sequences, with more than 50% found just once. The sequence was obtained from a middle-aged man in good health. Sequenced: blood. This sequence joins TRBV3-1 and TRBJ2-3; D tentatively fits TRBD1 or TRBD2 (7 bases each). The CDR3 bases are TGTGCCAGCAGCCAAGCGGCAGGGGGGGAGCGTCCGATCCGCACAGATACGCAGTATTTT. Residues: CASSQAAGGERPIRTDTQYF.